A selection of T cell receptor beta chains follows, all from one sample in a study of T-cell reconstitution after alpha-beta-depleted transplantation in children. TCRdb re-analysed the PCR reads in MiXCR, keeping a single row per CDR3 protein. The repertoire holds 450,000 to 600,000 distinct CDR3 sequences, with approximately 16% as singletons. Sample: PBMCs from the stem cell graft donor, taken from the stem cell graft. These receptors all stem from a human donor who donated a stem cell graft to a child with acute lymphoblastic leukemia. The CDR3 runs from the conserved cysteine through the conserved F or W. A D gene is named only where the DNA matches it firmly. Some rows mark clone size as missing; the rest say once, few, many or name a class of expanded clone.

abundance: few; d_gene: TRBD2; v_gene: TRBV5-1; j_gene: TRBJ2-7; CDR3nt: TGCGCCAGCAGCTTGCCTAGCGGGACGTACGAGCAGTACTTC; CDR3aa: CASSLPSGTYEQYF
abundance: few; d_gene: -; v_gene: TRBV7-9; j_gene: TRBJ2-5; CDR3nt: TGTGCCAGCAGCTCCCTTGAGAGAGGGGGAGAGACCCAGTACTTC; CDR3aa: CASSSLERGGETQYF
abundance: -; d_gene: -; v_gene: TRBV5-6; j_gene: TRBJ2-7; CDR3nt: TGTGCCAGCAGCTCCGGGGACGCCTACGAGCAGTACTTC; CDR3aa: CASSSGDAYEQYF
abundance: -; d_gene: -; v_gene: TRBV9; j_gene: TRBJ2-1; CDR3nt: TGTGCCAGCACCCTCGGGGAGGGGGCAGGGATTAACAATGAGCAGTTCTTC; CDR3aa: CASTLGEGAGINNEQFF
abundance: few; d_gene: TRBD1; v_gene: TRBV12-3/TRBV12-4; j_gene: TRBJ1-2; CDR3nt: TGTGCCAGCGCCGGGACAGGGTATGGCTACACCTTC; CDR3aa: CASAGTGYGYTF
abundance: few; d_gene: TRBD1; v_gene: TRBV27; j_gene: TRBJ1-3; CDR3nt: TGTGCCAGCAGTTCCCGGGACAGGGCTGGAGGAAACACCATATATTTT; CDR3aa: CASSSRDRAGGNTIYF
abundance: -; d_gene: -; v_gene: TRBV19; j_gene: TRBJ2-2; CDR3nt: TGTGCCAGTAAAGACCGGGGCGACATGGAGGGTTTTGAGCACGGGGAGCTGTTTTTT; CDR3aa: CASKDRGDMEGFEHGELFF
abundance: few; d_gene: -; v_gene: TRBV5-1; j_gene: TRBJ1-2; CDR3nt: TGCGCCAGCAGCTTTAATGGTCGGGTGCAGGGGCGCCCGGTCGACAGTGGCTACACCTTC; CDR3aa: CASSFNGRVQGRPVDSGYTF
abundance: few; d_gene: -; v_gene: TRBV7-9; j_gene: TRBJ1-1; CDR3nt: TGTGCCAGCAGCCCGAGTATAGGGGCTGGTGAAGCTTTCTTT; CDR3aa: CASSPSIGAGEAFF
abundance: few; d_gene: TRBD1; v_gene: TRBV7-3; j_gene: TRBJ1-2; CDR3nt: TGTGCCAGCAGGCCCGGGACAGGAACTAACTATGGCTACACCTTC; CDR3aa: CASRPGTGTNYGYTF
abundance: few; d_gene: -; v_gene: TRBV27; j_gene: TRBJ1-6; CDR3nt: TGTGCCAGCAGTCTACTGGAATACCTCGGACACGAAAGTTCACCCCTCCACTTT; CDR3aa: CASSLLEYLGHESSPLHF
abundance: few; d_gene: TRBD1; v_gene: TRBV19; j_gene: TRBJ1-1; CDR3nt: TGTGCCAGTAGTATCCCTGAAGACCCAGGGGGCAAATCCTACACTGAAGCTTTCTTT; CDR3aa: CASSIPEDPGGKSYTEAFF
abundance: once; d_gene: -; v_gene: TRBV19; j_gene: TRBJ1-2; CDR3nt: TGTGCCAGTAGTATGGGGCAGATTGGCTACACCTTC; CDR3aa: CASSMGQIGYTF
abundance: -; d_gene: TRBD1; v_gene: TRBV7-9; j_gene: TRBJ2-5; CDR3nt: TGTGCCAGCAGCTCGGGACAGGGAAAGGAGGAAGGAGAGACCCAGTACTTC; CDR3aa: CASSSGQGKEEGETQYF
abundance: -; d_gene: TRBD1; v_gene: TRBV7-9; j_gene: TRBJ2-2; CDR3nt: TGTGCCAGCAGCTTTTGGGACAGAGACGGGGAGCTGTTTTTT; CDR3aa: CASSFWDRDGELFF
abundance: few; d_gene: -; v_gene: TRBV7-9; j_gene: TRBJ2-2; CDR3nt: TGTGCCAGCAGCTTAGTTCTCACCGCGAACACCGGGGAGCTGTTTTTT; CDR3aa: CASSLVLTANTGELFF
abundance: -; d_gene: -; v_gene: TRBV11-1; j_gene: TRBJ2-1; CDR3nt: TGTGCCAGCAGCTTAGCCGTCAGTTTGACAGGTTCTTTTGAGCAGTTCTTC; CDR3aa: CASSLAVSLTGSFEQFF
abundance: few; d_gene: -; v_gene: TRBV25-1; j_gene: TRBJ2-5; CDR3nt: TGTGCCAGCAGTGATTCTATGCGAGAGACCCAGTACTTC; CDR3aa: CASSDSMRETQYF
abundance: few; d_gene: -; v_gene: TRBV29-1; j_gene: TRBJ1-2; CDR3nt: TGCAGCGTTGATGAGACCGAAAGTCGTAACTATGGCTACACCTTC; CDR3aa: CSVDETESRNYGYTF
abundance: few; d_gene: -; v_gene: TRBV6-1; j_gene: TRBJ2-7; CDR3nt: TGTGCCAGCAGTGCTGCAGGGGAGTTTTACGAGCAGTACTTC; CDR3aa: CASSAAGEFYEQYF
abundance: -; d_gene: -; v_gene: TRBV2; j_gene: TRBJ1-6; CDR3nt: TGTGCCAGTTTAGGGAATTCACCCCTCCACTTT; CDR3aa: CASLGNSPLHF
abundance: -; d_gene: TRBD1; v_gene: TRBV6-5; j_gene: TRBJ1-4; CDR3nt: TGTGCCAGCAGTACTCCTACAGGGGCCGGTGAAAAACTGTTTTTT; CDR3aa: CASSTPTGAGEKLFF
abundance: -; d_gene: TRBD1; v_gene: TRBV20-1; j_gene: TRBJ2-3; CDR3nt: TGCAGTGCTAGAGATGGGGACAGGGGCACAGATACGCAGTATTTT; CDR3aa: CSARDGDRGTDTQYF